This T cell receptor beta chain came from a study of T cells in Graves' hyperthyroidism and ophthalmopathy (dated by TCRdb to 2018 to 2020). Study-wide context: A discovery cohort of about a hundred patients, about 44 with Graves' ophthalmopathy and approximately 55 with stable Graves' hyperthyroidism, was used to find distinguishing TCR V-J signatures. For training and testing, the 80 to 100 patients in the discovery cohort were randomly divided in a 7:3 ratio. The paper reports TCR Vbeta CDR3 sequencing of 140 or so peripheral blood samples: 40 to 45 ophthalmopathy, fewer than 85 hyperthyroidism and roughly 17 progressor patients. Following sampling, methimazole starting at 30 mg daily was given to hyperthyroidism patients, and high-dose intravenous methylprednisolone was given to ophthalmopathy patients. Prospective prediction of ophthalmopathy was tested in an independent validation cohort consisting of 18 to 20 hyperthyroidism patients and around 16 patients who later progressed to ophthalmopathy. Thyroid tissue and blood T-cell repertoires from about six Graves' hyperthyroidism patients were also compared in the study.

TCR beta CDR3 regions were amplified from RNA transcripts. The first round of RT-PCR for the TCR CDR3 was performed with the HTBI primer set and the Qiagen OneStep RT-PCR kit. A second multiplex PCR round built the libraries, followed by size selection and purification. Sequencing of the libraries was done on an Illumina HiSeq2000 using paired-end 100 bp reads. Concerning the study's data processing: Raw data were processed with SOAPnuke, discarding reads with adapters, uncalled bases, mean Phred below 15, or no exact constant-primer or identifier match. High-quality paired reads were merged with COPE v1.2.5, and unique nucleotide sequences were defined as clonotypes. MiTCR v1.1 was used to align clonotypes to the IMGT TRBV, TRBD and TRBJ reference segments. The analysis was restricted to V-J combinations with a frequency above 0.0001, which together covered roughly 99% of the repertoires. The TCS score was defined as the ratio of F50 (clonal expansion) to E x V (chaos), calculated using BLOSUM62-based TCRdist between CDR3 peptides within each V-J. Welch's t-statistics and random forest reduced roughly 500 V-J features to 13, which were used in a naive Bayes classifier (R e1071). The Morisita-Horn index was used to measure how similar the thyroid and blood repertoires were. Starting from the raw public reads, TCRdb applied fastp trimming at Q25, assembled clones with MiXCR and retained in-frame beta chains. Identical CDR3 proteins give one entry, which carries the most common genes and DNA. The V and J calls here are based on TCRdb, not the publication. This sample gives roughly 500,000 distinct CDR3 sequences in total; 35% to 55% of them show up just once. Around 20% of the sample is in the top ten clones.

Study-level results and caveats: Blood samples also contained most of the expanded thyroid clonotypes (frequency above 0.001), which suggests that blood repertoires may reflect thyroid immune responses. Sample size was not statistically predetermined, and blinding of investigators to group allocation was not performed. In validation, the model predicted progression to ophthalmopathy with approximately 71% sensitivity and 72% to 75% specificity, a median of around 6.6 months before onset. Ophthalmopathy was separated from stable hyperthyroidism by a 13 V-J signature model, with about 88% sensitivity and 81% to 82% specificity obtained in cross-validation and 80%/75% obtained in testing.

CDR1 DFQATT and CDR2 SNEGSKA are derived from the germline V gene (reference sequence). Trimming takes 8 bases off V and 1 base off J; junction bases not matched to a gene: 5. The CDR3 covers 12 residues, taking in both the cysteine and the phenylalanine. Only the CDR3 DNA is retained, 36 bases long and in frame from the first base. There are many counts of this clonotype. Its antigen has not been determined. The record has no base qualities; no much larger clone is one base away. Exclusion was applied to patients with uncontrolled infections, other autoimmune diseases, pregnancy or lactation. Diagnoses were based on clinical symptoms, serum thyroxine and TRAb, thyroid ultrasound and orbital computed tomography. Trizol reagent was used to extract total RNA, and RNA quality was then checked on an Agilent 2100 Bioanalyzer.

Sequences were obtained from peripheral blood or thyroid tissue (not recorded which). This chain is built from TRBV20-1 and TRBJ2-7; the junction holds 7 bases that match TRBD1. The receptor was derived from an adult woman with Graves' disease, either hyperthyroidism or ophthalmopathy (not recorded which). The CDR3 region reads CSFRQGSYEQYF. The DNA is as follows: TGCAGTTTCCGACAGGGATCCTACGAGCAGTACTTC.